What follows are 12 T cell receptor beta chains derived from one specimen sequenced in a study of blood T cell repertoires in COVID-19. Sequencing was performed with immunoSEQ multiplex PCR; in TCRdb, only in-frame clones are kept and a portion is missing. The table lists 59,000 or so clones, around 79% of them singletons, with 18% in the top ten. Specimen: peripheral blood. The receptor set was obtained from a woman between 45 and 60 years old with active or convalescent COVID-19.

This clone was observed once. This chain uses TRBV19 with TRBJ1-4, with D perhaps TRBD1 (6 bases). The CDR3 is 15 amino acids. Germline loops: CDR1 LNHDA, CDR2 SQIVND (reference sequence). Between the trimmed V and J ends, which lost 3 bases and 6 bases, there was a span of 14 bases. The CDR3 nucleotides are TGTGCCAGTAGTATCGGGGGGCGGTCCTATGAAAAACTGTTTTTT. Its protein product is CASSIGGRSYEKLFF.

This chain uses TRBV4-1 with TRBJ1-1; 8 nucleotides align to TRBD1. Germline V gene lookup returns CDR1 MGHRA and CDR2 YSYEKL. After removal of 4 bases from V and 3 bases from J, the junction contained 13 bases not matched to a gene. This CDR3 region has 17 residues. The CDR3 here is CASSLAPDRVGDTEAFF. The CDR3, as DNA: TGCGCCAGCAGCCTAGCCCCGGACAGGGTAGGGGACACTGAAGCTTTCTTT.

The chain joins TRBV5-4 to TRBJ2-7; 13 bases line up with TRBD2. The CDR3 covers 18 residues. J gave up 4 bases and V 4 bases, and 14 bases lay outside the gene matches. CDR1 is SGHNT and CDR2 is YYREEE in the germline V gene (reference sequence). This CDR3 reads CASSVEPGLAGTPYEQYF. CDR3 nucleotide sequence: TGTGCCAGCAGCGTGGAACCGGGACTAGCGGGAACCCCTTACGAGCAGTACTTC.

The chain uses TRBV5-1 and TRBJ1-1; D ambiguous. V was pared by 4 bases and J by 2 bases, with 15 bases between. The CDR3 has 15 amino acids. From germline, CDR1 is SGHRS and CDR2 YFSETQ. CDR3 protein: CASSDRGGGNTEAFF. For the CDR3, the DNA is TGCGCCAGCAGCGATCGGGGAGGCGGTAACACTGAAGCTTTCTTT.

The chain links TRBV30 to TRBJ2-2; D uncertain. The CDR3 runs 15 residues. Germline V gene data show CDR1 as GTSNPN and CDR2 as SVGIG (reference sequence). Trimming cost V 0 bases and J 3 bases, with 11 bases left between them. CDR3 in DNA: TGTGCCTGGAGTGTACTAACGCTAGACACCGGGGAGCTGTTTTTT. Its translation is CAWSVLTLDTGELFF.

This clone appeared a few times. The genes are TRBV19 and TRBJ2-1, with D possibly matching TRBD2 (7 bases). The CDR3 has 17 residues. The germline V gene encodes CDR1 LNHDA and CDR2 SQIVND (reference sequence). Trimming left V 1 base short and J 7 bases short, with 20 bases between. The CDR3 DNA reads as TGTGCCAGTAGTATAGGGGGGGGCTACCTAACCCTGAATGAGCAGTTCTTC. It translates to CASSIGGGYLTLNEQFF.

This clone has more than one count but fewer than ten. This rearrangement joins TRBV29-1 to TRBJ2-2, with TRBD1 matching 9 bases. This CDR3 is 14 amino acids long. Germline V CDR1 and CDR2: SQVTM, ANQGSEA. V shed 6 bases, J shed 4 bases, and the junction held 6 bases outside the gene matches. CDR3 sequence (DNA): TGCAGCGTCACAGGGGGCAAAGGCACCGGGGAGCTGTTTTTT. Residues: CSVTGGKGTGELFF.

This clone was picked up one time. V gene TRBV1 combines with J gene TRBJ2-1; the D call in the table, TRBD2, was not verified against the DNA. TRBV1 is designated a pseudogene. There are 21 residues in the CDR3. CDR3 protein: CTSSQPSGTSGRRGSYNEQFF. Written as DNA, the CDR3 is TGCACCAGCAGCCAACCCTCCGGGACTAGCGGGAGAAGAGGCTCCTACAATGAGCAGTTCTTC.

V gene TRBV7-9 combines with J gene TRBJ2-7; the match to TRBD1 covers 8 bases. Germline V gene data show CDR1 as SEHNR and CDR2 as FQNEAQ (reference sequence). The V gene end was trimmed by 5 bases and the J gene end by 4 bases; junction bases not matched to a gene: 13. This CDR3 spans 16 amino acids. The CDR3 coding sequence is TGTGCCAGCAGCGGGGCTCATCAGGGGGCGGGTTACGAGCAGTACTTC. It specifies CASSGAHQGAGYEQYF.

This chain joins TRBV27 and TRBJ2-3; D might be TRBD2 (5 bases). The CDR3 contains 13 residues. V gave up 6 bases and J gave up 3 bases, with 10 bases separating them. Germline loops: CDR1 MNHEY, CDR2 SMNVEV (reference sequence). The CDR3 region is CASRGGWTDTQYF. CDR3 DNA: TGTGCCAGCAGAGGCGGGTGGACAGATACGCAGTATTTT.

This clone was observed a few times. The chain couples TRBV5-1 to TRBJ2-7; TRBD2 is a possible D gene (6 bases). CDR3 size: 13 residues. CDR1 is SGHRS, CDR2 YFSETQ, per germline. The V end lost 4 bases, the J end lost 6 bases, and 14 bases lay between the germline ends. The CDR3 spells CASSPRSGGEQYF. The CDR3 coding sequence is TGCGCCAGCAGCCCACGGTCCGGGGGCGAGCAGTACTTC.

This clone has only a few counts. The chain is built from TRBV7-9 and TRBJ1-1, with D possibly being TRBD1 (5 bases). The CDR3 contains 13 residues. Germline loops: CDR1 SEHNR, CDR2 FQNEAQ (reference sequence). The ends were cut back, 5 bases at V and 4 bases at J, with 11 bases in the middle. CDR3 DNA: TGTGCCAGCAGCCCCACGGGGGTCACTGAAGCTTTCTTT. This codes for CASSPTGVTEAFF.